A selection of T cell receptor beta chains follows, all from one sample in a study of T-cell memory formation after mild COVID-19. One entry per CDR3 protein, called by TCRdb with MiXCR from the 5' RACE reads. Here the sample spans roughly 190,000 distinct CDR3 sequences, roughly a tenth being singletons. Sequencing used PBMCs or a T cell subset sorted from them (not recorded which). These receptors were collected from a man younger than 30 who had mild COVID-19 (a few samples of this study predate the infection). Cell type and time point are not known. Each CDR3 is given with its conserved first and last residue. The D gene is left open where the match is weak. Clone size is stated in some rows and not others, as once, few, many or a class when expanded.

TRBJ2-3	TRBV12-3/TRBV12-4	.	.	16	CASSFYQGFGTDTQYF	TGTGCCAGCAGTTTTTACCAGGGCTTCGGCACAGATACGCAGTATTTT
TRBJ2-6	TRBV4-3	.	few	15	CASSHSISGANVLTF	TGCGCCAGCAGCCACTCGATCTCTGGGGCCAACGTCCTGACTTTC
TRBJ2-3	TRBV7-2	TRBD1	many	15	CASSGGQEGRDTQYF	TGTGCCAGCAGCGGGGGACAGGAGGGAAGAGATACGCAGTATTTT
TRBJ2-5	TRBV11-3	TRBD1	few	16	CASSSGTGGREETQYF	TGTGCCAGCAGCTCCGGGACAGGGGGCAGGGAAGAGACCCAGTACTTC
TRBJ2-1	TRBV5-5	.	few	12	CASSLSINEQFF	TGTGCCAGCAGCTTGTCGATCAATGAGCAGTTCTTC
TRBJ2-1	TRBV6-5	.	.	14	CASREGRVGEEQFF	TGTGCCAGCAGAGAGGGAAGGGTGGGCGAGGAGCAGTTCTTC
TRBJ2-4	TRBV20-1	TRBD2	few	13	CSGSGGGKNIQYF	TGCAGTGGCTCGGGCGGGGGGAAAAACATTCAGTACTTC
TRBJ1-4	TRBV12-3/TRBV12-4	.	few	14	CASSPGIRNEKLFF	TGTGCCAGCAGTCCGGGCATCCGCAATGAAAAACTGTTTTTT
TRBJ2-1	TRBV7-2	.	few	11	CASSSPGEQFF	TGTGCCAGCAGCTCCCCCGGGGAGCAGTTCTTC
TRBJ1-5	TRBV5-1	.	many	13	CASSFSGSQPQHF	TGCGCCAGCAGCTTTTCGGGGAGTCAGCCCCAGCATTTT
TRBJ2-5	TRBV11-2	.	few	13	CATALTGLETQYF	TGTGCCACCGCGCTAACAGGTTTGGAGACCCAGTACTTC
TRBJ2-1	TRBV7-2	.	.	15	CASSPGANSYNEQFF	TGTGCCAGCAGCCCCGGGGCAAACTCCTACAATGAGCAGTTCTTC
TRBJ1-2	TRBV6-5	TRBD1	few	13	CASSYSGQGGYTF	TGTGCCAGCAGTTACTCGGGACAGGGTGGCTACACCTTC
TRBJ2-7	TRBV12-5	TRBD2	.	16	CASGQKGGGPTYEQYF	TGTGCTAGTGGCCAAAAGGGCGGGGGGCCTACCTACGAGCAGTACTTC
TRBJ2-2	TRBV7-3	.	.	13	CASSLPPAGELFF	TGTGCCAGCAGCTTACCCCCCGCCGGGGAGCTGTTTTTT
TRBJ2-2	TRBV5-1	.	.	14	CASKGSVSTGELFF	TGCGCCAGCAAGGGAAGCGTTTCGACCGGGGAGCTGTTTTTT
TRBJ2-2	TRBV19	.	few	13	CASKTYDTGELFF	TGTGCCAGTAAAACATATGACACCGGGGAGCTGTTTTTT
TRBJ1-6	TRBV7-2	.	many	15	CASSGRDILSSPLHF	TGTGCCAGCAGCGGCCGGGACATACTGAGTTCACCCCTCCACTTT
TRBJ2-7	TRBV6-5	TRBD2	few	15	CASSKYSGGSYEQYF	TGTGCCAGCAGCAAATACAGCGGGGGCTCCTACGAGCAGTACTTC
TRBJ2-2	TRBV7-9	TRBD1	few	16	CAFDREAWSGTGELFF	TGTGCTTTCGACAGGGAAGCGTGGTCGGGCACCGGGGAGCTGTTTTTT
TRBJ1-5	TRBV7-2	.	.	15	CASQLRGGSNQPQHF	TGTGCCAGCCAGCTGAGGGGAGGTAGCAATCAGCCCCAGCATTTT
TRBJ1-2	TRBV12-3/TRBV12-4	.	few	11	CASRGFYGYTF	TGTGCCAGCAGGGGATTCTATGGCTACACCTTC
TRBJ1-2	TRBV9	TRBD1	.	15	CASSLRGQGNFGYTF	TGTGCCAGCAGCCTGAGGGGACAGGGGAACTTTGGCTACACCTTC
TRBJ2-2	TRBV30	.	few	12	CAWSKNTGELFF	TGTGCCTGGAGTAAGAACACCGGGGAGCTGTTTTTT
TRBJ2-3	TRBV7-2	.	.	15	CASSLYSGQPSTQYF	TGTGCCAGCAGCTTATACAGCGGGCAGCCCTCTACGCAGTATTTT
TRBJ1-6	TRBV12-3/TRBV12-4	TRBD1	.	14	CASSWDRGNSPLHF	TGTGCCAGCAGTTGGGACAGGGGAAATTCACCCCTCCACTTT
TRBJ1-2	TRBV4-3	TRBD1	.	14	CASSQVDRDYGYTF	TGCGCCAGCAGCCAAGTGGACAGGGACTATGGCTACACCTTC
TRBJ2-3	TRBV11-2	.	few	14	CASSSVIRTDTQYF	TGTGCCAGCAGCTCCGTCATCCGCACAGATACGCAGTATTTT
TRBJ2-3	TRBV5-1	.	many	13	CASSEPTTDTQYF	TGCGCCAGCAGCGAACCCACCACAGATACGCAGTATTTT
TRBJ2-3	TRBV10-3	TRBD2	.	17	CAISDRSGGTGTDTQYF	TGTGCCATCAGTGATAGGAGCGGGGGCACCGGCACAGATACGCAGTATTTT
TRBJ1-3	TRBV6-2/TRBV6-3	.	few	16	CASVPRQVFSGNTIYF	TGTGCCAGCGTACCCAGACAGGTTTTCTCTGGAAACACCATATATTTT
TRBJ2-3	TRBV5-1	TRBD1	few	16	CASSSNRGIGTDTQYF	TGCGCCAGCAGCTCGAACAGGGGCATTGGGACAGATACGCAGTATTTT
TRBJ2-1	TRBV19	.	few	11	CASSVRNEQFF	TGTGCCAGTAGTGTCAGAAATGAGCAGTTCTTC
TRBJ2-1	TRBV18	TRBD2	few	15	CASSPASGGVNEQFF	TGTGCCAGCTCACCAGCGAGCGGGGGTGTCAATGAGCAGTTCTTC
TRBJ2-2	TRBV7-7	TRBD2	.	16	CASSLGAGGYPGELFF	TGTGCCAGCAGCTTAGGGGCGGGGGGTTACCCCGGGGAGCTGTTTTTT